This passage covers 14 T cell receptor beta chains from one sample sequenced in a study of blood T cell repertoires in COVID-19. Assay used: immunoSEQ multiplex PCR; TCRdb lists only in-frame clones, some missing. This table has 350,000 to 450,000 clones, nearly 90% appearing once. The sequenced material came from PBMCs or T cells enriched from blood (not recorded which). The receptor source for this set is a woman in her 30s who had recovered from COVID-19.

This chain connects TRBV6-5 to TRBJ1-6; 7 nucleotides agree with TRBD1. V trimming: 0 bases; J trimming: 9 bases; junction bases outside the gene matches: 5. Germline CDR1 and CDR2: MNHEY and SVGAGI. This CDR3 has 15 residues. CDR3 coding DNA: TGTGCCAGCAGTTACTCGACAGGGCGAGCTTCACCCCTCCACTTT. Translation: CASSYSTGRASPLHF.

The chain combines TRBV7-9 with TRBJ1-4; 7 bases are shared with TRBD1. Germline V gene data show CDR1 as SEHNR and CDR2 as FQNEAQ (reference sequence). The CDR3 has 16 residues. Trimming took 5 bases from V and 0 from J; bases not matched to a gene: 6. CDR3 in DNA: TGTGCCAGCAGCCAACAGGGGCAAGCAACTAATGAAAAACTGTTTTTT. This codes for CASSQQGQATNEKLFF.

The chain joins TRBV9 to TRBJ2-3, with D possibly TRBD1 on 7 matching bases. Trimming took off 3 bases at V and 0 bases at J, with 14 bases between the two ends. The CDR3 sequence is 16 residues long. Germline CDR1 SGDLS, CDR2 YYNGEE. The CDR3 loop is CASSALRGDSTDTQYF. The CDR3 DNA follows: TGTGCCAGCAGCGCCCTCAGGGGGGATAGCACAGATACGCAGTATTTT.

This clone has more than one count but fewer than ten. The chain employs TRBV14 and TRBJ1-4; possible D gene TRBD1, 5 bases. V lost 0 bases, J lost 8 bases, and 13 bases lay in between. This CDR3 has 15 amino acids. Germline V gene lookup returns CDR1 SGHDN and CDR2 FVKESK. This CDR3 is CASSQDEAGKEKLFF. CDR3 sequence (DNA): TGTGCCAGCAGCCAAGACGAGGCAGGGAAAGAAAAACTGTTTTTT.

This chain links TRBV7-9 with TRBJ2-1; tentatively, D is TRBD2 (6 bases). Trimming removed 2 bases at V and 8 bases at J, with 16 bases between. This CDR3 contains 15 residues. Per germline, CDR1 SEHNR and CDR2 FQNEAQ (reference sequence). The CDR3 coding sequence is TGTGCCAGCAGCTTATATCCGGGAGCACAGGATGAGCAGTTCTTC. The encoded protein is CASSLYPGAQDEQFF.

The chain uses TRBV28 and TRBJ1-3; the D is unclear. V dropped 7 bases and J dropped 2 bases, with 15 bases sitting between them. From germline, CDR1 is MDHEN and CDR2 SYDVKM. The CDR3 extends over 15 amino acids. The CDR3 DNA follows: TGTGCCAGCATCCGAAGGCCGGGAACTGGAAACACCATATATTTT. Translated: CASIRRPGTGNTIYF.

The CDR3 loop reads CASSAKKGGAADTQYF. The DNA for the CDR3 is TGCGCCAGCAGTGCGAAAAAAGGGGGAGCGGCAGATACGCAGTATTTT. The chain uses TRBV10-1 and TRBJ2-3; D might be TRBD1 (6 bases). The length of the CDR3 is 16 residues. Between the trimmed V and J ends, which lost 4 bases and 4 bases, there was a span of 18 bases. Germline V gene lookup returns CDR1 WNHNN and CDR2 SYGVQD (reference sequence).

The genes are TRBV7-2 and TRBJ1-1; 7 bases fit TRBD1. V lost 5 bases, J lost 5 bases, and 11 bases stayed unmatched. Germline CDR1 SGHTA, CDR2 FQGNSA. The CDR3 spans 15 residues. The DNA for the CDR3 is TGTGCCAGCAGCGTCCTACAGGGGTCGAAGACTGAAGCTTTCTTT. Residues: CASSVLQGSKTEAFF. Full variable domain (missing parts from reference TRBV7-2 and TRBJ1-1): GAGVSQSPSNKVTEKGKDVELRCDPISGHTALYWYRQSLGQGLEFLIYFQGNSAPDKSGLPSDRFSAERTGGSVSTLTIQRTQQEDSAVYLCASSVLQGSKTEAFFGQGTRLTVV.

The chain is built from TRBV27 and TRBJ2-7, with D possibly being TRBD2 (5 bases). CDR3 size: 15 residues. CDR1 is MNHEY, CDR2 SMNVEV, per germline (reference sequence). Trimming took off 3 bases at V and 5 bases at J, with 17 bases between the two ends. As DNA, the CDR3 is TGTGCCAGCAGTTTGTCAACGGGGTCAGGAAACGAGCAGTACTTC. This translates into CASSLSTGSGNEQYF.

DNA for the CDR3: TGTGCCAGCAGCCATGGGACTAGCGGGGGGGCCGTCACCGGGGAGCTGTTTTTT. This translates into CASSHGTSGGAVTGELFF. The rearrangement joins TRBV4-2 to TRBJ2-2; 16 nucleotides line up with TRBD2. Germline-derived CDR1 and CDR2 are LGHNA and YNFKEQ. This CDR3 region has 18 residues. After removal of 3 bases from V and 4 bases from J, the junction contained 5 bases not matched to a gene.

The V and J genes are TRBV20-1 and TRBJ1-2, with D possibly being TRBD1 (5 bases). This CDR3 has 15 amino acids. Germline V gives CDR1 DFQATT, CDR2 SNEGSKA (reference sequence). The V end lost 3 bases, the J end lost 4 bases, and 18 bases lay between the germline ends. This chain's CDR3 is CSASSPWMGGYGYTF. DNA of the CDR3: TGCAGTGCTAGTTCACCGTGGATGGGGGGCTATGGCTACACCTTC.

V is TRBV29-1 and J is TRBJ2-1, with 12 bases aligning to TRBD2. Germline V CDR1 and CDR2: SQVTM, ANQGSEA. The CDR3 sequence is 14 residues long. V shed 5 bases and J 2 bases; nucleotides not matched to a gene: 1. CDR3 protein: CSVRLAGAYNEQFF. The CDR3 DNA reads TGCAGCGTTCGACTAGCGGGAGCCTACAATGAGCAGTTCTTC.

V and J are TRBV2 and TRBJ1-1; D gene unclear. V lost 7 bases, J lost 10 bases, and 16 bases lay in between. Looked up from germline, CDR1 is SNHLY and CDR2 is FYNNEI. The CDR3 sequence is 12 residues long. CDR3 nucleotides: TGTGCCAGCATCTATCCGGGGAATTCAGCTTTCTTT. It yields the protein CASIYPGNSAFF.

This chain uses TRBV19 with TRBJ2-5, with D perhaps matching TRBD2 (6 bases). Between the trimmed V and J ends, which lost 1 base and 1 base, there was a span of 7 bases. This CDR3 spans 14 amino acids. CDR1 LNHDA and CDR2 SQIVND come from the germline V gene (reference sequence). CDR3 loop: CASSIVGGQETQYF. The DNA for the CDR3 is TGTGCCAGTAGTATAGTCGGGGGCCAAGAGACCCAGTACTTC.